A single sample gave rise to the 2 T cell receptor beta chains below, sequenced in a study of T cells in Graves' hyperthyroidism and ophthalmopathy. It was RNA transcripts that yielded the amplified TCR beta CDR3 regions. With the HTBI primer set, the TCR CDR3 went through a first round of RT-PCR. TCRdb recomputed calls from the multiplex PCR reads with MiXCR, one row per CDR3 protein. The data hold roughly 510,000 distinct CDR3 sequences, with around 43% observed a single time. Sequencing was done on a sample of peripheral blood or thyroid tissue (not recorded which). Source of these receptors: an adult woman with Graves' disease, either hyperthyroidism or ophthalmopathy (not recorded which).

For the CDR3, the DNA is TGTGCCAGCAGTCCTCTCCTTGGCAGGGGGAACACTGAAGCTTTCTTT. Protein sequence: CASSPLLGRGNTEAFF. This chain links TRBV25-1 with TRBJ1-1; perhaps TRBD1 as D (6 bases). The CDR3 has 16 amino acids. Germline CDR1 reads MGHDK; CDR2 reads SYGVNS. With 5 bases removed from V and 1 base from J, the gap between germline ends came to 17 bases.

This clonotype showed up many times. The CDR3 loop is CASSLVCGTQYF. The CDR3 DNA is TGCGCCAGCAGCTTGGTATGCGGGACCCAGTACTTC. The chain links TRBV5-1 to TRBJ2-5; unclear D gene. The CDR3 extends over 12 amino acids. CDR1 SGHRS and CDR2 YFSETQ come from the germline V gene. The V end lost 0 bases, the J end lost 7 bases, and 7 bases lay between the germline ends.